This T cell receptor beta chain is drawn from a study of T cell responses to AZD1222 COVID-19 vaccine. For the study at large: The study pooled second doses at about 4 or about 12 weeks. Study results and caveats: Females made up more of the donors, who were largely white British, and clonal diversity may have come out too low. Spike-specific TCR breadth rose after two AZD1222 doses, and depth rose as well. Targeting of unmutated variant regions was reportedly seen in nearly half of spike-specific TCRs.

Assay: immunoSEQ multiplex PCR; the TCRdb copy retains only in-frame clones and omits some. The repertoire holds some 170,000 clones, with 85% to 95% as singletons. In the case of this clone: Its antigen remains unidentified.

The CDR3 is 14 amino acids. Germline V gene data show CDR1 as SEHNR and CDR2 as FQNEAQ (reference sequence). Trimming took 5 bases from V and 4 from J, leaving 12 bases between them. The TCR was taken from an adult in good health. The sample was peripheral blood, taken on day 0 of AZD1222 vaccination. This rearrangement joins TRBV7-9 to TRBJ2-1; possible D gene TRBD1, 6 bases. CDR3 amino acids: CASSPPGAYNEQFF. The CDR3 DNA reads as TGTGCCAGCAGCCCCCCAGGGGCGTACAATGAGCAGTTCTTC.